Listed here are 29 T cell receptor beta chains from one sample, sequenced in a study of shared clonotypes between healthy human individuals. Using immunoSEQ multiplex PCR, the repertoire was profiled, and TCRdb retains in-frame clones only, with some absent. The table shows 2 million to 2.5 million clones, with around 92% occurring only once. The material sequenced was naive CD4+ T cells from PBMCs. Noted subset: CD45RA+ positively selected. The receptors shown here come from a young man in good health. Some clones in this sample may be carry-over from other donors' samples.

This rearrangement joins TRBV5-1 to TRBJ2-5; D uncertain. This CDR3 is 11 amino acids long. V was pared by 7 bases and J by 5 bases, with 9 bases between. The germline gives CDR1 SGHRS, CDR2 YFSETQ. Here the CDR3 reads CASGPGETQYF. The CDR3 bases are TGCGCCAGCGGACCCGGGGAGACCCAGTACTTC.

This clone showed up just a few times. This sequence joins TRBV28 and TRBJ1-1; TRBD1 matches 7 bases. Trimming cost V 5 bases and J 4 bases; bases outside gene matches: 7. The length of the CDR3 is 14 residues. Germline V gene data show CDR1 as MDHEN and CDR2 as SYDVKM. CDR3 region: CASSQTGSGTEAFF. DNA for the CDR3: TGTGCCAGCAGTCAGACAGGGAGTGGCACTGAAGCTTTCTTT.

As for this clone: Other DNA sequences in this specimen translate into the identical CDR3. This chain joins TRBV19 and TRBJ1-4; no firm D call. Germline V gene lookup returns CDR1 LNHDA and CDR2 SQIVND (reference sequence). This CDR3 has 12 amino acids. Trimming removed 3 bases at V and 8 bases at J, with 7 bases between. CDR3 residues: CASSIRGEKLFF. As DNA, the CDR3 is TGTGCCAGTAGTATCCGAGGCGAAAAACTGTTTTTT. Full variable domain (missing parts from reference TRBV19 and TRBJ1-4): DGGITQSPKYLFRKEGQNVTLSCEQNLNHDAMYWYRQDPGQGLRLIYYSQIVNDFQKGDIAEGYSVSREKKESFPLTVTSAQKNPTAFYLCASSIRGEKLFFGSGTQLSVL.

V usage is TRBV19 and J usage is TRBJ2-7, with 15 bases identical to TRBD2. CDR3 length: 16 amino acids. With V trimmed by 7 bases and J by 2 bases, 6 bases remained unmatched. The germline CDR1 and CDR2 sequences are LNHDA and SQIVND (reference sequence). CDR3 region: CASTRGTSGGTYEQYF. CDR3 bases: TGTGCCAGTACCCGGGGGACTAGCGGGGGGACCTACGAGCAGTACTTC.

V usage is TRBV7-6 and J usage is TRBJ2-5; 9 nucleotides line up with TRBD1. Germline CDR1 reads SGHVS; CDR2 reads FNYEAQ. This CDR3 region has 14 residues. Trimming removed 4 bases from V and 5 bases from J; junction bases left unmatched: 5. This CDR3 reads CASSWTGAEETQYF. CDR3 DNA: TGTGCCAGCAGCTGGACAGGGGCGGAGGAGACCCAGTACTTC.

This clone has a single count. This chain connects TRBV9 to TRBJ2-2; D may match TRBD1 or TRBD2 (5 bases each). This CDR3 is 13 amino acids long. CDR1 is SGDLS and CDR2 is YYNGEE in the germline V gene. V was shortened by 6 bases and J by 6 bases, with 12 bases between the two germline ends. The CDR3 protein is CASTVGVPGELFF. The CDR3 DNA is TGTGCCAGCACCGTGGGGGTTCCCGGGGAGCTGTTTTTT.

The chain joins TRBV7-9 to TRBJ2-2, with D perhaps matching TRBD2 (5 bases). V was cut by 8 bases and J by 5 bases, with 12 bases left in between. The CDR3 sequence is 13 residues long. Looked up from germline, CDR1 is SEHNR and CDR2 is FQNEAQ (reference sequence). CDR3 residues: CASLLGVTGELFF. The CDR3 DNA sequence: TGTGCCAGCCTCTTGGGAGTGACCGGGGAGCTGTTTTTT.

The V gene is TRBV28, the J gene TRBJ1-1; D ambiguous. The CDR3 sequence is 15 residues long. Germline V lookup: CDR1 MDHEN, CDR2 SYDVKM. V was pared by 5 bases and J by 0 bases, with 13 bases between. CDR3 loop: CASSPSQQMNTEAFF. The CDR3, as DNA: TGTGCCAGCAGTCCCTCCCAACAGATGAACACTGAAGCTTTCTTT. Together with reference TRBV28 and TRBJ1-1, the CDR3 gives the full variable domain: DVKVTQSSRYLVKRTGEKVFLECVQDMDHENMFWYRQDPGLGLRLIYFSYDVKMKEKGDIPEGYSVSREKKERFSLILESASTNQTSMYLCASSPSQQMNTEAFFGQGTRLTVV.

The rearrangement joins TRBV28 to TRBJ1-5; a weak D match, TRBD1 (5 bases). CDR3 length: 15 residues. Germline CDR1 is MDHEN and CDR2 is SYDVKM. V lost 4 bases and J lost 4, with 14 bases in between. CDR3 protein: CASSSVNGGNQPQHF. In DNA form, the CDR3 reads TGTGCCAGCAGTTCCGTCAATGGGGGGAATCAGCCCCAGCATTTT.

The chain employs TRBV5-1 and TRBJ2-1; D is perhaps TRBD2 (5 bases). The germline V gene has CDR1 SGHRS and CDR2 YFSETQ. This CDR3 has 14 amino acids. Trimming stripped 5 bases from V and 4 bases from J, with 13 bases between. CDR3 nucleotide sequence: TGCGCCAGCAGTCCCGACCGGGATTACAATGAGCAGTTCTTC. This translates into CASSPDRDYNEQFF.

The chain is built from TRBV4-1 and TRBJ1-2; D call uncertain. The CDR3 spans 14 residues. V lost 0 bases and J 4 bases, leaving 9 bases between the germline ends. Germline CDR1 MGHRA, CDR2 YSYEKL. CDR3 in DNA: TGCGCCAGCAGCCAAGACGGGTTTTTCTATGGCTACACCTTC. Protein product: CASSQDGFFYGYTF.

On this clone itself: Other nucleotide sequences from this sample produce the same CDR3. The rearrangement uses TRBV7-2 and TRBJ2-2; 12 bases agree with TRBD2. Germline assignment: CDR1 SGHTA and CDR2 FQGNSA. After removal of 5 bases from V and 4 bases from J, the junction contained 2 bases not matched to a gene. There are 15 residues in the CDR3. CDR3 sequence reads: CASSLLAGGTGELFF. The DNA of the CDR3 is TGTGCCAGCAGCCTACTAGCGGGGGGCACCGGGGAGCTGTTTTTT.

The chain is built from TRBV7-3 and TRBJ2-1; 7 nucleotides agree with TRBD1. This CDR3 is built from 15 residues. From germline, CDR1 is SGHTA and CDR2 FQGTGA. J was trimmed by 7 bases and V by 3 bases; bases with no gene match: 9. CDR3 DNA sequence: TGTGCCAGCAGCTTGAAGAGGGGGCGCCAGAATGAGCAGTTCTTC. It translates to CASSLKRGRQNEQFF.

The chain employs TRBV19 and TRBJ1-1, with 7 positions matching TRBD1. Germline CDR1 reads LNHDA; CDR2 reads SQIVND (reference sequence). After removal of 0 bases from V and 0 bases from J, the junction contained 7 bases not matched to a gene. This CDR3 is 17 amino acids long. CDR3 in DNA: TGTGCCAGTAGTATAGATCTCCTGGGACAGTTGAACACTGAAGCTTTCTTT. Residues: CASSIDLLGQLNTEAFF. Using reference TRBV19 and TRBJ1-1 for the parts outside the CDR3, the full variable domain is DGGITQSPKYLFRKEGQNVTLSCEQNLNHDAMYWYRQDPGQGLRLIYYSQIVNDFQKGDIAEGYSVSREKKESFPLTVTSAQKNPTAFYLCASSIDLLGQLNTEAFFGQGTRLTVV.

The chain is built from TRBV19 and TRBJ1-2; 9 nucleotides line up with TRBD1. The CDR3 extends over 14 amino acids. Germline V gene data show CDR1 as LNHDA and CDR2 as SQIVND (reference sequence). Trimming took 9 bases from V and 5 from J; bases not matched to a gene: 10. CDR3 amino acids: CASRTGGAGYGYTF. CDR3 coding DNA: TGTGCCAGCAGAACAGGGGGCGCAGGGTATGGCTACACCTTC.

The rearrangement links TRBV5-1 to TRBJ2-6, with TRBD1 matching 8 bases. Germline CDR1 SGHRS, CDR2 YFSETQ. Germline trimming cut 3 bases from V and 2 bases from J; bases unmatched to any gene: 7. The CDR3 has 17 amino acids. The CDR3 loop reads CASSSTAGGAGANVLTF. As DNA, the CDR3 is TGCGCCAGCAGCTCAACTGCAGGGGGCGCTGGGGCCAACGTCCTGACTTTC.

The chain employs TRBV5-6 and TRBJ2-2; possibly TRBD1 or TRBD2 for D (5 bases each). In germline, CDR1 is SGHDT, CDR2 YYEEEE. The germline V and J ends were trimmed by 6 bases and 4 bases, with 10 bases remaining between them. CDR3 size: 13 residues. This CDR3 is CASNSGTTGELFF. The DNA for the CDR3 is TGTGCCAGCAATTCAGGGACCACCGGGGAGCTGTTTTTT. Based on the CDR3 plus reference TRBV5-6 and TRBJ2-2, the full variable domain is DAGVTQSPTHLIKTRGQQVTLRCSPKSGHDTVSWYQQALGQGPQFIFQYYEEEERQRGNFPDRFSGHQFPNYSSELNVNALLLGDSALYLCASNSGTTGELFFGEGSRLTVL.

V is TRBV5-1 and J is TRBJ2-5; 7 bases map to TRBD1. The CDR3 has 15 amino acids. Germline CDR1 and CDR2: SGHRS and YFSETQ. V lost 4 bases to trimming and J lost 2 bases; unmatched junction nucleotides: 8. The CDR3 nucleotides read TGCGCCAGCAGCGTGGGGACAGCCGCACAAGAGACCCAGTACTTC. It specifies CASSVGTAAQETQYF.

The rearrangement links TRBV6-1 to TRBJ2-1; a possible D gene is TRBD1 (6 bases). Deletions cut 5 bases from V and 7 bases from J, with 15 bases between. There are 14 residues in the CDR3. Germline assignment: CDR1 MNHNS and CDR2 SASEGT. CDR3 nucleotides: TGTGCCAGCAGTCGATGGGGGCGCATGAATGAGCAGTTCTTC. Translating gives CASSRWGRMNEQFF.

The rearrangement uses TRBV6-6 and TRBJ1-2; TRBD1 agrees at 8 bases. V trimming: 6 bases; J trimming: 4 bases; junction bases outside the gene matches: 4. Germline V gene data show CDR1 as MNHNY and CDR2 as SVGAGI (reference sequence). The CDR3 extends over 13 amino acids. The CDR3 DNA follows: TGTGCCAGCAGGGACAGGGTGGTCTATGGCTACACCTTC. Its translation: CASRDRVVYGYTF.

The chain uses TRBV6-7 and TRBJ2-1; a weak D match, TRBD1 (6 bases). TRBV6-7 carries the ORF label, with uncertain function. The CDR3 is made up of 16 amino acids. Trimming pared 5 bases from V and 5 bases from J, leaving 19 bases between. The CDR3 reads CASSPSVHRVHNEQFF. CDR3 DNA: TGTGCCAGCAGTCCCTCCGTCCACAGGGTCCACAATGAGCAGTTCTTC.

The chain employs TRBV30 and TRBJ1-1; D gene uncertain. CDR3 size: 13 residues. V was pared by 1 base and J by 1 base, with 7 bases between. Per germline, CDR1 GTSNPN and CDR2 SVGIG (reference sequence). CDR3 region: CAWSALRNTEAFF. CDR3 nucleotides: TGTGCCTGGAGTGCCCTTCGGAACACTGAAGCTTTCTTT.

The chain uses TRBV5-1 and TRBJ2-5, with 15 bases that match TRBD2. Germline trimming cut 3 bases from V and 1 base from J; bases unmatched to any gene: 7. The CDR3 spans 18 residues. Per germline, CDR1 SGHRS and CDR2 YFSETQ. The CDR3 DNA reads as TGCGCCAGCAGCTCCCTCGGACTAGCGGGAGGGTCCCAAGAGACCCAGTACTTC. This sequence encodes CASSSLGLAGGSQETQYF.

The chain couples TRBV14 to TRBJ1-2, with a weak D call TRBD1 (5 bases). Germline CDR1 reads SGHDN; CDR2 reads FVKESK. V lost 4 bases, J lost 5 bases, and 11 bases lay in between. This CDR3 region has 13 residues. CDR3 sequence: CASSRDQSYGYTF. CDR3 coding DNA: TGTGCCAGCAGCCGGGACCAATCATATGGCTACACCTTC.

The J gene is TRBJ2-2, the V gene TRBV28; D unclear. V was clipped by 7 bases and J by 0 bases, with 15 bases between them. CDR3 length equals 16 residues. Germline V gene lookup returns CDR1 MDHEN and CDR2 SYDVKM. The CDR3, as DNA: TGTGCCAGCATCTTTAGGCGGCAGACGAACACCGGGGAGCTGTTTTTT. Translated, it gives CASIFRRQTNTGELFF. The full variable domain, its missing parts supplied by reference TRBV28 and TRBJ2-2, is DVKVTQSSRYLVKRTGEKVFLECVQDMDHENMFWYRQDPGLGLRLIYFSYDVKMKEKGDIPEGYSVSREKKERFSLILESASTNQTSMYLCASIFRRQTNTGELFFGEGSRLTVL.

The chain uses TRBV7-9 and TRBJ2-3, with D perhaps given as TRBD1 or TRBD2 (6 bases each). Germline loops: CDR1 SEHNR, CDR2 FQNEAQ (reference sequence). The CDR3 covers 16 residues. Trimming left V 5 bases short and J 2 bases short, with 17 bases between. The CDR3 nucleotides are TGTGCCAGCAGCCCCAGGGGAGGCAGGCTCACAGATACGCAGTATTTT. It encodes CASSPRGGRLTDTQYF. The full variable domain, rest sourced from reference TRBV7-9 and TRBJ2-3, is DTGVSQNPRHKITKRGQNVTFRCDPISEHNRLYWYRQTLGQGPEFLTYFQNEAQLEKSRLLSDRFSAERPKGSFSTLEIQRTEQGDSAMYLCASSPRGGRLTDTQYFGPGTRLTVL.

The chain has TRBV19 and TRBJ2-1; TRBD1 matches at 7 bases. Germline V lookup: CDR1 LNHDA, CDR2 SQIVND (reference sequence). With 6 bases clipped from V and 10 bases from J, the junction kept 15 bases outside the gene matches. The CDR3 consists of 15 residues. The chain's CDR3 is CASRGPGQPTHEQFF. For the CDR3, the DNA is TGTGCCAGTAGGGGACCGGGACAGCCTACTCACGAGCAGTTCTTC.

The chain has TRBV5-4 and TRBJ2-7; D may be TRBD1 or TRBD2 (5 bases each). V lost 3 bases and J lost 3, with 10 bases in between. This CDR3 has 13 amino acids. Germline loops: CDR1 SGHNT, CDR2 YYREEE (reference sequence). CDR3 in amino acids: CASSWDGLYEQYF. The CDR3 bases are TGTGCCAGCAGCTGGGACGGACTCTACGAGCAGTACTTC. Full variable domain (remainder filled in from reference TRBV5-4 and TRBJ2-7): ETGVTQSPTHLIKTRGQQVTLRCSSQSGHNTVSWYQQALGQGPQFIFQYYREEENGRGNFPPRFSGLQFPNYSSELNVNALELDDSALYLCASSWDGLYEQYFGPGTRLTVT.

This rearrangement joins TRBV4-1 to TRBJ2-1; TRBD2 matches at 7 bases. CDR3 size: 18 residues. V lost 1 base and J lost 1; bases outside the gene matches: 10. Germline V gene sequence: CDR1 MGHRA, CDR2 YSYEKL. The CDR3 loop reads CASSQVRFASGSYNEQFF. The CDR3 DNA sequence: TGCGCCAGCAGCCAAGTCCGGTTTGCTAGCGGATCCTACAATGAGCAGTTCTTC.